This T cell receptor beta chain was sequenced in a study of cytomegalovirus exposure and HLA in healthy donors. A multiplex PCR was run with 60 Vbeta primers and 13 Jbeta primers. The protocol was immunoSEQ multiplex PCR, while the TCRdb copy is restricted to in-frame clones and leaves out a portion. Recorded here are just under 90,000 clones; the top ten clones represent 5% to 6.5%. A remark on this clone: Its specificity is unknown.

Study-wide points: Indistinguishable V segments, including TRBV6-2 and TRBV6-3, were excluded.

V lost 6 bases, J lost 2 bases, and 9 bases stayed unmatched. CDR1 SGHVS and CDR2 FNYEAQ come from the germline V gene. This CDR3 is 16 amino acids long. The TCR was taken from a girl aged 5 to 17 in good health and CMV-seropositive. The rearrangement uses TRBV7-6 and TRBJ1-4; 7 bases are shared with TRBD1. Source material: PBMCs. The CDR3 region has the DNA TGTGCCAGCAGTCGGGGGACAGCAAACACTAATGAAAAACTGTTTTTT. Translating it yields CASSRGTANTNEKLFF.